This passage covers 18 T cell receptor beta chains from one sample sequenced in a study of beta chain features in type 1 diabetes. Expressed TCRB transcripts were sequenced because the entire RNA isolate underwent reverse transcription. The data were produced by immunoSEQ multiplex PCR, yet TCRdb's version contains in-frame clones alone and is incomplete. The sample yields approximately 250,000 clones, 11% to 15% seen once. Source material: naive CD4+ T cells from blood. The receptors were sampled from a woman aged 40 to 50 in good health.

This clone has only a few counts. The chain links TRBV5-1 to TRBJ2-1, with D maybe TRBD2 (5 bases). Germline CDR1 and CDR2: SGHRS and YFSETQ. Trimming removed 4 bases at V and 0 bases at J, with 17 bases between. This CDR3 contains 17 residues. As DNA, the CDR3 is TGCGCCAGCAGCCCGGGTTATGGGAGCAGCTCCTACAATGAGCAGTTCTTC. Translation: CASSPGYGSSSYNEQFF.

There are a few counts of this clone. The chain's CDR3 is CASSTSRDRGQGNSPLHF. The CDR3 DNA sequence: TGCGCCAGCAGCACGTCCCGGGACAGGGGGCAGGGAAATTCACCCCTCCACTTT. The chain is built from TRBV5-1 and TRBJ1-6; 12 bases match TRBD1. The CDR3 is made up of 18 amino acids. Germline CDR1 is SGHRS and CDR2 is YFSETQ. V lost 4 bases to trimming and J lost 7 bases; unmatched junction nucleotides: 12.

A few counts support this clone. J is TRBJ2-1 and V is TRBV6-6; no definite D call. The CDR3 covers 13 residues. Germline V lookup: CDR1 MNHNY, CDR2 SVGAGI (reference sequence). The ends were cut back, 4 bases at V and 9 bases at J, with 13 bases in the middle. DNA for the CDR3: TGTGCCAGCAGTTCAGGCCGGCAGGCTGAGCAGTTCTTC. Amino acid sequence: CASSSGRQAEQFF.

This clone was seen only a few times. This sequence joins TRBV19 and TRBJ1-2; D unclear. Trimming removed 5 bases at V and 1 base at J, with 11 bases between. The CDR3 spans 14 residues. Germline assignment: CDR1 LNHDA and CDR2 SQIVND (reference sequence). In DNA form, the CDR3 reads TGTGCCAGTAGTTCCCTGGCGGATAACTATGGCTACACCTTC. Translating it yields CASSSLADNYGYTF.

This clone was seen a handful of times. V gene TRBV19 combines with J gene TRBJ1-5; D perhaps matches TRBD1 (6 bases). The CDR3 is 15 residues long. Germline values: CDR1 LNHDA, CDR2 SQIVND (reference sequence). Trimming removed 5 bases at V and 1 base at J, with 12 bases between. CDR3 sequence: CASSVRGASNQPQHF. The DNA for the CDR3 is TGTGCCAGTAGTGTGCGGGGGGCGAGCAATCAGCCCCAGCATTTT. The full variable domain, rest sourced from reference TRBV19 and TRBJ1-5, is DGGITQSPKYLFRKEGQNVTLSCEQNLNHDAMYWYRQDPGQGLRLIYYSQIVNDFQKGDIAEGYSVSREKKESFPLTVTSAQKNPTAFYLCASSVRGASNQPQHFGDGTRLSIL.

The chain uses TRBV6-6 and TRBJ2-5, with D possibly being TRBD1 (6 bases). The CDR3 totals 14 residues. V was clipped by 6 bases and J by 2 bases, with 13 bases between them. Germline values: CDR1 MNHNY, CDR2 SVGAGI (reference sequence). In DNA, the CDR3 is TGTGCCAGCAGCTGGACAGACCGACAAGAGACCCAGTACTTC. Encoded protein: CASSWTDRQETQYF.

The chain is built from TRBV5-1 and TRBJ2-3, with TRBD2 matching 11 bases. In germline, CDR1 is SGHRS, CDR2 YFSETQ. The CDR3 covers 16 residues. Trimming removed 1 base from V and 5 bases from J; junction bases left unmatched: 6. The CDR3 spells CASSLLTSGGGDTQYF. For the CDR3, the DNA is TGCGCCAGCAGCTTGTTAACTAGCGGGGGAGGAGATACGCAGTATTTT.

This clone was recorded at least ten times. The genes are TRBV7-9 and TRBJ2-4, with unresolved D. Trimming stripped 5 bases from V and 7 bases from J, with 15 bases between. This CDR3 comprises 14 residues. Germline CDR1 SEHNR, CDR2 FQNEAQ (reference sequence). CDR3: CASSPQGSRNIQYF. CDR3 DNA: TGTGCCAGCAGCCCCCAAGGTAGCCGGAACATTCAGTACTTC.

This chain connects TRBV11-2 to TRBJ2-4; maybe TRBD2 (5 bases). Trimming left V 0 bases short and J 8 bases short, with 14 bases between. The germline CDR1 and CDR2 sequences are SGHAT and FQNNGV. The CDR3 loop spans 15 amino acids. The CDR3 bases are TGTGCCAGCAGCTTAGACGGAAATAAGAGGGACATTCAGTACTTC. Its translation is CASSLDGNKRDIQYF.

This clone was seen more than once but under ten times. V is TRBV18 and J is TRBJ2-5; D is possibly TRBD1 (6 bases). The closer fit of TRBJ2-7 to the DNA end suggests the J call may be wrong. The CDR3 spans 13 residues. Per germline, CDR1 KGHSH and CDR2 LQKENI. DNA of the CDR3: TGTGCCAGCTCACCACCCCCAGGGGACGAGCAGTACTTC. Residues: CASSPPPGDEQYF.

The rearrangement joins TRBV19 to TRBJ2-7; a possible D gene is TRBD1 (5 bases). Per germline, CDR1 LNHDA and CDR2 SQIVND (reference sequence). Trimming stripped 6 bases from V and 0 bases from J, with 15 bases between. This CDR3 comprises 15 residues. In nucleotides, the CDR3 is TGTGCCAGTAGCTCTAGGGGCAGGACCTCCTACGAGCAGTACTTC. Its protein is CASSSRGRTSYEQYF.

This clone showed up just a few times. V usage is TRBV4-1 and J usage is TRBJ2-3; TRBD2 is a possible D gene (6 bases). Germline values: CDR1 MGHRA, CDR2 YSYEKL. V lost 0 bases, J lost 9 bases, and 22 bases lay in between. The CDR3 is 17 residues long. CDR3: CASSQDASGLSLRTQYF. Written as DNA, the CDR3 is TGCGCCAGCAGCCAAGATGCGTCGGGACTCTCTTTGAGAACGCAGTATTTT.

The chain joins TRBV19 to TRBJ1-2, with D unresolved. CDR3 length equals 16 residues. Germline CDR1 is LNHDA and CDR2 is SQIVND (reference sequence). V lost 2 bases to trimming and J lost 2 bases, with 15 bases between them. CDR3 DNA: TGTGCCAGTAGTATAATGAAGCGTGCGGAAAACTATGGCTACACCTTC. Translated, it gives CASSIMKRAENYGYTF.

This clone was counted only a few times. This sequence joins TRBV5-1 and TRBJ2-1, with a tentative D call TRBD2 (5 bases). V lost 1 base and J lost 8, with 13 bases in between. The CDR3 is 14 amino acids. The germline V gene encodes CDR1 SGHRS and CDR2 YFSETQ. The CDR3 DNA reads TGCGCCAGCAGCTTGTTGGGGAGTAAATATGAGCAGTTCTTC. Protein: CASSLLGSKYEQFF. Full variable domain (remainder filled in from reference TRBV5-1 and TRBJ2-1): KAGVTQTPRYLIKTRGQQVTLSCSPISGHRSVSWYQQTPGQGLQFLFEYFSETQRNKGNFPGRFSGRQFSNSRSEMNVSTLELGDSALYLCASSLLGSKYEQFFGPGTRLTVL.

Only a few counts were recorded for this clone. The chain recombines TRBV27 with TRBJ1-5; TRBD1 agrees at 7 bases. The ends lost 3 bases at V and 5 bases at J; junction bases unmatched: 10. This CDR3 spans 16 amino acids. Germline lookup yields CDR1 MNHEY and CDR2 SMNVEV (reference sequence). In DNA form, the CDR3 reads TGTGCCAGCAGTTTTCTCGACAGGGTATCTGATCAGCCCCAGCATTTT. This codes for CASSFLDRVSDQPQHF.

The CDR3 loop reads CASSLQAGGFHYEQYF. Here the CDR3 DNA reads TGTGCCAGCAGCCTCCAAGCGGGGGGTTTTCATTACGAGCAGTACTTC. This chain joins TRBV9 and TRBJ2-7; TRBD2 agrees at 9 bases. V shed 4 bases, J shed 4 bases, and the junction held 12 bases outside the gene matches. Per germline, CDR1 SGDLS and CDR2 YYNGEE. The CDR3 spans 16 residues.

This clone was seen only a few times. This chain connects TRBV7-2 to TRBJ2-1; 12 nucleotides match TRBD2. This CDR3 is built from 17 residues. With V trimmed by 1 base and J by 6 bases, 7 bases remained unmatched. Germline V gene data show CDR1 as SGHTA and CDR2 as FQGNSA. The CDR3 region has the DNA TGTGCCAGCAGCTTAGTGTTCGGACTAGCGGGGCCCAATGAGCAGTTCTTC. It codes for CASSLVFGLAGPNEQFF.

This rearrangement joins TRBV2 to TRBJ1-6; 8 nucleotides match TRBD1. Germline values: CDR1 SNHLY, CDR2 FYNNEI. This CDR3 region has 15 residues. V was pared by 8 bases and J by 9 bases, with 12 bases of the junction left unmatched. The CDR3 DNA reads TGTGCCAGCTTGGGATTAACAGGGGGTTTTTCACCCCTCCACTTT. It is translated as CASLGLTGGFSPLHF.